This T cell receptor beta chain was retrieved from a study of blood T cell repertoires in COVID-19. Study summary: Donors in the United States, Italy and Spain gave samples during acute or convalescent COVID-19. From T cells, B-cell-depleted T cells, or PBMCs came the material, which was cDNA or gDNA.

The V and J ends lost 3 bases and 0 bases respectively, with 8 bases between them. This CDR3 spans 13 amino acids. From germline, CDR1 is DFQATT and CDR2 SNEGSKA (reference sequence). Those enrolled in Seattle joined during active infection and were followed longitudinally afterward. TCRdb's copy holds only in-frame clones and misses some; the assay was immunoSEQ multiplex PCR. Of approximately 200,000 clones detected, roughly four fifths appear once; the ten largest clones hold 7.5% to 9%. The sequenced sample was peripheral blood. The chain is built from TRBV20-1 and TRBJ1-1; no reliable D call. The TCR originated in an elderly woman with COVID-19, enrolled during active disease. The CDR3 nucleotides read TGCAGTGCTAGTTCTCAGGTGAACACTGAAGCTTTCTTT. It specifies CSASSQVNTEAFF.